A single sample gave rise to the 9 T cell receptor beta chains below, sequenced in a study of CD8+CD57+ T cells in acquired aplastic anemia (dated by TCRdb to 2016 to 2019). The reads were generated on an Illumina HiSeq 2000. TCR beta VDJ combination and CDR3 sequence profiling used genomic DNA as the template. In TCRdb, the public reads were trimmed at Q25 with fastp and aligned with MiXCR, with productive beta chains retained. Rows are unified per CDR3 protein, each entry keeping the most common DNA and genes. This sample holds roughly 200,000 distinct CDR3 sequences; 61% were observed only once. Of the sample, 29% falls within the top ten clones. Source material: sorted CD4+, CD8+, or CD8+CD57+ T cells (not recorded which) from PBMCs. The origin of the receptors is a human donor in good health.

This clonotype was observed many times. J is TRBJ2-2 and V is TRBV11-3; tentatively, D is TRBD2 (5 bases). The CDR3 consists of 16 residues. Trimming shortened V by 1 base and J by 5 bases, and 14 bases separated the two germline ends. Germline CDR1 and CDR2: SGHNT and YENEEA. CDR3 sequence (DNA): TGTGCCAGCAGCTTAGGGGCGGGCGTGAGGACCGGGGAGCTGTTTTTT. Protein: CASSLGAGVRTGELFF.

The chain joins TRBV10-1 to TRBJ1-5, with TRBD1 as a possible D gene (5 bases). The V gene's germline CDR1 is WNHNN and CDR2 SYGVQD (reference sequence). Between the trimmed V and J ends, which lost 2 bases and 8 bases, there was a span of 10 bases. The CDR3 runs to 13 residues. CDR3: CASSETGGEPQHF. The CDR3 DNA follows: TGCGCCAGCAGTGAGACAGGCGGAGAGCCCCAGCATTTT.

This clonotype was observed a handful of times. J is TRBJ1-3 and V is TRBV10-3; the match to TRBD1 covers 8 bases. V lost 6 bases to trimming and J lost 4 bases; unmatched junction nucleotides: 14. Looked up from germline, CDR1 is ENHRY and CDR2 is SYGVKD. The CDR3 has 17 residues. The CDR3 sequence: CAIRGTGEMRGGNTIYF. The CDR3 region has the DNA TGTGCCATCAGGGGGACAGGCGAAATGCGAGGAGGAAACACCATATATTTT.

This chain joins TRBV2 and TRBJ1-6; 8 nucleotides agree with TRBD1. This CDR3 comprises 14 residues. The germline CDR1 and CDR2 sequences are SNHLY and FYNNEI. Losses at the gene ends were 5 bases for V and 8 bases for J; bases not matched to a gene: 5. The CDR3 nucleotides are TGTGCCAGCAGTTCAGGGGGCGCCGATTCACCCCTCCACTTT. Translation gives CASSSGGADSPLHF.

The CDR3 DNA reads as TGTGCCATCAGTGAGTCGGGGGGGCGCAATGAGCAGTTCTTC. Protein: CAISESGGRNEQFF. V and J are TRBV10-3 and TRBJ2-1, with D perhaps TRBD2 (7 bases). V was shortened by 0 bases and J by 6 bases, with 9 bases between the two germline ends. The CDR3 extends over 14 amino acids. From germline, CDR1 is ENHRY and CDR2 SYGVKD.

This clonotype has at least ten counts. The chain uses TRBV2 and TRBJ1-1, with 7 bases that match TRBD1. The CDR3 contains 12 residues. The junction had 7 bases not matched to a gene; V was cut back by 7 bases and J by 8 bases. CDR1 and CDR2 from the germline V gene are SNHLY and FYNNEI. The DNA of the CDR3 is TGTGCCAGCACCCCGACAGGGTTAGAAGCTTTCTTT. This translates into CASTPTGLEAFF.

Ten or more counts support this clonotype. This chain joins TRBV4-1 and TRBJ2-7; 12 bases map to TRBD2. Germline V lookup: CDR1 MGHRA, CDR2 YSYEKL. Losses at the gene ends were 4 bases for V and 1 base for J; bases not matched to a gene: 5. The CDR3 sequence is 16 residues long. The CDR3 DNA reads as TGCGCCAGCAGCCCAACTAGCGGGGGGTATTCCTACGAGCAGTACTTC. Translating gives CASSPTSGGYSYEQYF.

This clonotype was picked up many times. V is TRBV7-6 and J is TRBJ2-1; TRBD1 might be the D (6 bases). The CDR3 is 16 amino acids. The germline V gene encodes CDR1 SGHVS and CDR2 FNYEAQ. Trimming left V 2 bases short and J 0 bases short, with 11 bases between. In DNA, the CDR3 is TGTGCCAGCAGCTTATTGGCGGACAGCTCCTACAATGAGCAGTTCTTC. The encoded protein is CASSLLADSSYNEQFF. Based on the CDR3 plus reference TRBV7-6 and TRBJ2-1, the full variable domain is GAGVSQSPRYKVTKRGQDVALRCDPISGHVSLYWYRQALGQGPEFLTYFNYEAQQDKSGLPNDRFSAERPEGSISTLTIQRTEQRDSAMYRCASSLLADSSYNEQFFGPGTRLTVL.

The V and J genes are TRBV24-1 and TRBJ1-2; the D is unclear. Trimming stripped 4 bases from V and 5 bases from J, with 10 bases between. There are 13 residues in the CDR3. Looked up from germline, CDR1 is KGHDR and CDR2 is SFDVKD. CDR3 residues: CATSEDGRYGYTF. CDR3 bases: TGTGCCACCAGTGAGGACGGACGATATGGCTACACCTTC.